This T cell receptor (beta chain) was sequenced for a study of shared T cell receptors in the human thymus. This CDR3 region has 19 residues. The V segment lost 3 bases and the J segment 4 bases; nucleotides outside the gene matches: 17. From germline, CDR1 is SGHDN and CDR2 FVKESK. TCRdb's table, derived via immunoSEQ multiplex PCR, lists solely in-frame clones and lacks some. This table holds about 380,000 clones, over 90% found once. The V call is TRBV14, the J call TRBJ1-2; 10 nucleotides line up with TRBD1. Sequencing was performed on thymocytes. The TCR sequence derives from a human donor. Here the CDR3 reads CASSHSTGTGAFPSYGYTF. In DNA, the CDR3 is TGTGCCAGCAGCCACTCCACCGGGACAGGGGCCTTCCCTTCCTATGGCTACACCTTC.